The present entry profiles one TCR beta chain with its context. Its antigen remains unidentified. This entry comes from a study of T cell repertoires in cytomegalovirus infection. Study in general: Researchers turned to recently identified HLA-C-restricted CMV epitopes as well as well-studied HLA-B-restricted ones. Both a matching HLA type and CMV infection were indicated by public TCR beta signatures.

Findings and caveats of the study: Predominance within the ex vivo response was attributable to HLA-C-restricted CMV-specific TCR beta clonotypes. Adding up the frequency of public TCR beta families identified people who carried CMV plus the relevant HLA.

CDR3 length: 16 residues. The V gene's germline CDR1 is SEHNR and CDR2 FQNEAQ (reference sequence). V was shortened by 3 bases and J by 5 bases, with 19 bases between the two germline ends. TCRdb re-called the reads with MiXCR, one entry per CDR3 protein. The sample includes approximately 910,000 distinct CDR3 sequences, roughly 31% of them seen just once. V is TRBV7-9 and J is TRBJ1-1; the D is unclear. Specimen: cultured CD8+ T cells from PBMCs, collected from culture after CMV antigen stimulation. The TCR was taken from a human donor in good health (CMV status not recorded). Some clones in this sample may be carry-over from other donors' samples. Here the CDR3 reads CASSLPGIPAKTEAFF. CDR3 in DNA: TGTGCCAGCAGCTTGCCGGGGATCCCAGCGAAGACTGAAGCTTTCTTT.